The 18 T cell receptor beta chains below all came from one sample that was sequenced in a study of T cell responses to AZD1222 COVID-19 vaccine. Profiling relied on immunoSEQ multiplex PCR, and the TCRdb table lists in-frame clones only, not all of them. This sample has 130,000 to 150,000 clones; 90% to 95% occur once, and the top ten carry 4% to 6%. The sample consisted of peripheral blood, taken on day 0 of AZD1222 vaccination. The receptors here all came from an adult in good health.

CDR3 bases: TGTGCCAGCAGCTCCCAAGGATTCACAGATACGCAGTATTTT. This gives the protein CASSSQGFTDTQYF. The chain is built from TRBV7-3 and TRBJ2-3; D ambiguous. The CDR3 has 14 residues. Germline CDR1 is SGHTA and CDR2 is FQGTGA. With 4 bases removed from V and 2 bases from J, the gap between germline ends came to 10 bases.

The chain links TRBV24-1 to TRBJ2-3; D is possibly TRBD1 or TRBD2 (5 bases each). The CDR3 runs to 21 residues. Trimming took off 4 bases at V and 8 bases at J, with 36 bases between the two ends. The germline gives CDR1 KGHDR, CDR2 SFDVKD. The DNA of the CDR3 is TGTGCCACCAGTGAGGCGCCGGGACGGAGTTCGCTGAGGGCCACGGTTGGTACGCAGTATTTT. Translating gives CATSEAPGRSSLRATVGTQYF.

This clone has a handful of counts. The chain has TRBV10-3 and TRBJ1-5; 8 bases are shared with TRBD1. The CDR3 is 18 residues long. CDR1 is ENHRY and CDR2 is SYGVKD in the germline V gene. Losses at the gene ends were 0 bases for V and 1 base for J; bases not matched to a gene: 8. CDR3 in DNA: TGTGCCATCAGTGAGTCCCCGCAGGGGGCAGGGAGCAATCAGCCCCAGCATTTT. It is translated as CAISESPQGAGSNQPQHF.

V and J are TRBV9 and TRBJ1-1; 7 nucleotides line up with TRBD1. The CDR3 sequence is 12 residues long. Germline V gene lookup returns CDR1 SGDLS and CDR2 YYNGEE. J was trimmed by 8 bases and V by 3 bases; bases with no gene match: 4. CDR3 protein: CASSGQGGEAFF. In DNA form, the CDR3 reads TGTGCCAGCAGCGGACAGGGAGGGGAAGCTTTCTTT.

The chain couples TRBV2 to TRBJ2-7; D is unresolved. Between the trimmed V and J ends, which lost 4 bases and 1 base, there was a span of 11 bases. Germline CDR1 is SNHLY and CDR2 is FYNNEI. The CDR3 totals 14 residues. CDR3 nucleotide sequence: TGTGCCAGCAGTGCTGACTCCGGGTCCTACGAGCAGTACTTC. Translated: CASSADSGSYEQYF.

This sequence joins TRBV6-6 and TRBJ1-4, with 8 bases that match TRBD1. The CDR3 extends over 14 amino acids. The germline V gene has CDR1 MNHNY and CDR2 SVGAGI (reference sequence). V was clipped by 6 bases and J by 5 bases; unmatched bases: 5. The chain's CDR3 is CASRDRGGNEKLFF. In DNA form, the CDR3 reads TGTGCCAGCAGAGACAGGGGCGGGAATGAAAAACTGTTTTTT.

V usage is TRBV27 and J usage is TRBJ1-1, with no clear D. Trimming took 2 bases from V and 0 from J, leaving 10 bases between them. The CDR3 sequence is 15 residues long. Germline V gene lookup returns CDR1 MNHEY and CDR2 SMNVEV (reference sequence). The CDR3 sequence: CASSLKPGLNTEAFF. DNA of the CDR3: TGTGCCAGCAGTTTAAAGCCGGGCTTGAACACTGAAGCTTTCTTT.

The chain couples TRBV19 to TRBJ1-2; TRBD1 matches 9 bases. The length of the CDR3 is 15 residues. The junction had 7 bases not matched to a gene; V was cut back by 5 bases and J by 3 bases. Germline V CDR1 and CDR2: LNHDA, SQIVND (reference sequence). CDR3 loop: CASSAGTGPYYGYTF. The CDR3 coding sequence is TGTGCCAGTAGTGCGGGGACAGGGCCTTACTATGGCTACACCTTC. Full variable domain (rest looked up from reference TRBV19 and TRBJ1-2): DGGITQSPKYLFRKEGQNVTLSCEQNLNHDAMYWYRQDPGQGLRLIYYSQIVNDFQKGDIAEGYSVSREKKESFPLTVTSAQKNPTAFYLCASSAGTGPYYGYTFGSGTRLTVV.

Comments on this clone: This sample includes further DNA sequences coding for the same CDR3. The rearrangement joins TRBV29-1 to TRBJ1-1, with D uncertain. V was pared by 6 bases and J by 0 bases, with 8 bases between. In germline, CDR1 is SQVTM, CDR2 ANQGSEA. The CDR3 length is 12 residues. The CDR3 DNA reads TGCAGCGTAGCCGTAATGAACACTGAAGCTTTCTTT. It encodes CSVAVMNTEAFF.

The V and J genes are TRBV4-3 and TRBJ2-3; D is perhaps TRBD1 (5 bases). The CDR3 runs 16 residues. V lost 3 bases, J lost 6 bases, and 19 bases lay in between. From germline, CDR1 is LGHNA and CDR2 YSLEER. The CDR3 reads CASSQDHRGASDTQYF. The DNA for the CDR3 is TGCGCCAGCAGCCAGGACCATCGTGGGGCCTCGGATACGCAGTATTTT.

V and J are TRBV19 and TRBJ1-1, with a possible D match to TRBD1 (6 bases). V was pared by 7 bases and J by 3 bases, with 18 bases between. The germline CDR1 and CDR2 sequences are LNHDA and SQIVND (reference sequence). The CDR3 has 15 residues. CDR3 region: CASMGAPLLYTEAFF. CDR3 DNA: TGTGCCAGTATGGGGGCTCCTCTTTTGTACACTGAAGCTTTCTTT.

This chain joins TRBV11-3 and TRBJ1-6; D possibly corresponds to TRBD1 (6 bases). The CDR3 runs to 14 residues. Trimming stripped 6 bases from V and 7 bases from J, with 13 bases between. Germline V CDR1 and CDR2: SGHNT, YENEEA. The CDR3 DNA reads as TGTGCCAGCAGATCGGACAGCCAGAATTCACCCCTCCACTTT. Its protein product is CASRSDSQNSPLHF.

This chain links TRBV5-8 with TRBJ1-6; tentatively, D is TRBD1 (5 bases). The CDR3 contains 15 residues. Trimming removed 6 bases at V and 0 bases at J, with 10 bases between. Germline V gene sequence: CDR1 SGHTS, CDR2 YDEGEE. Written as DNA, the CDR3 is TGTGCCAGCAACTACGACAGCTCCTATAATTCACCCCTCCACTTT. Its translation: CASNYDSSYNSPLHF.

This chain connects TRBV7-6 to TRBJ2-5; D remains unclear. Germline V gives CDR1 SGHVS, CDR2 FNYEAQ. This CDR3 contains 13 residues. V was pared by 3 bases and J by 5 bases, with 10 bases between. CDR3 amino acids: CASSFLASETQYF. The CDR3 region has the DNA TGTGCCAGCAGCTTTCTGGCGTCCGAGACCCAGTACTTC.

With respect to this clone: A junction end diverges from the germline sequence, so it may reflect a read error. The chain couples TRBV6-1 to TRBJ1-1, with 7 bases fitting TRBD1. The CDR3 has 16 residues. The germline V gene has CDR1 MNHNS and CDR2 SASEGT. CDR3 in amino acids: CASREAAGTENTEAFF. In DNA, the CDR3 is TGTGCCAGCAGGGAAGCCGCAGGGACAGAGAACACTGAAGCTTTCTTT.

As for this clone: Other DNA variants within this sample encode the same CDR3. This chain joins TRBV9 and TRBJ1-3; 7 nucleotides line up with TRBD1. The CDR3 totals 14 residues. V trimming: 3 bases; J trimming: 2 bases; junction bases outside the gene matches: 2. Germline-derived CDR1 and CDR2 are SGDLS and YYNGEE. The CDR3 sequence: CASSGQGPGNTIYF. CDR3 DNA sequence: TGTGCCAGCAGCGGACAGGGCCCTGGAAACACCATATATTTT.

This sequence joins TRBV27 and TRBJ1-1, with D unresolved. The CDR3 runs 14 residues. The V and J ends lost 6 bases and 2 bases respectively, with 13 bases between them. The germline gives CDR1 MNHEY, CDR2 SMNVEV (reference sequence). CDR3 sequence (DNA): TGTGCCAGCAGCCCTGGGCATACAAACACTGAAGCTTTCTTT. The encoded protein is CASSPGHTNTEAFF.

V usage is TRBV7-3 and J usage is TRBJ1-1; D is undetermined. The germline gives CDR1 SGHTA, CDR2 FQGTGA. The CDR3 is made up of 13 amino acids. The ends were cut back, 2 bases at V and 7 bases at J, with 11 bases in the middle. CDR3 in amino acids: CASSLAGGGEAFF. CDR3 nucleotide sequence: TGTGCCAGCAGCTTAGCGGGTGGAGGTGAAGCTTTCTTT.